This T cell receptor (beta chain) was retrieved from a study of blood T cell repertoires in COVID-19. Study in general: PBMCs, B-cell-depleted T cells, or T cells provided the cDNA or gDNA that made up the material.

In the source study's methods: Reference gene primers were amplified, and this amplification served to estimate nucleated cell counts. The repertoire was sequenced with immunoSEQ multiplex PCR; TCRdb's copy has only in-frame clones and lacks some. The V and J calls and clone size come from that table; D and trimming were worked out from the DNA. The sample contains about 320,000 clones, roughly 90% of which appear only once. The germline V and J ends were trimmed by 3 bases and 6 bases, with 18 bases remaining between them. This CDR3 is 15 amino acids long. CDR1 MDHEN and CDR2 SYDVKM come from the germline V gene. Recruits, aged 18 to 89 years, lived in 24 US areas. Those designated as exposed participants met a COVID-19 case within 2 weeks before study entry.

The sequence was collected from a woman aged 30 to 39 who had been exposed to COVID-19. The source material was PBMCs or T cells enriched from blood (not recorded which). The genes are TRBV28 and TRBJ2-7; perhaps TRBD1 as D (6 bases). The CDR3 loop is CASSFLQTRGSEQYF. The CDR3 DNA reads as TGTGCCAGCAGTTTCCTACAAACCAGGGGTAGCGAGCAGTACTTC.